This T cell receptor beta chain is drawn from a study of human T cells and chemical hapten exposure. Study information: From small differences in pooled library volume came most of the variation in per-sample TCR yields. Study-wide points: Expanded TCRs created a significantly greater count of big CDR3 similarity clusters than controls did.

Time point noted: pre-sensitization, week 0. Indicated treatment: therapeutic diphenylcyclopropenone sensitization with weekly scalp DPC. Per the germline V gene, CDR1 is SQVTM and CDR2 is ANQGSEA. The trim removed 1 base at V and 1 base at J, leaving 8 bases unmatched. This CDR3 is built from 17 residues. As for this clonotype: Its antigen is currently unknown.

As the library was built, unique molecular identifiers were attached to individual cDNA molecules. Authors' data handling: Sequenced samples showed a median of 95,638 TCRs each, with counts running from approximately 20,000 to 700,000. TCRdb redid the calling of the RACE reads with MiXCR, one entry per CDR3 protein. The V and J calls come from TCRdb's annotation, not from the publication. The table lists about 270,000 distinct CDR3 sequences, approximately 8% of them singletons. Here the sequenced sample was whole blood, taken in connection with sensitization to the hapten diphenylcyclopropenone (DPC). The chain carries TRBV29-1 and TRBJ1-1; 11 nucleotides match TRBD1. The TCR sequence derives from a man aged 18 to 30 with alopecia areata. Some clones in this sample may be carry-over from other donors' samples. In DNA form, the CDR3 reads TGCAGCGTTGAAGCGTGGACAGGGGGCGTCAGGAACACTGAAGCTTTCTTT. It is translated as CSVEAWTGGVRNTEAFF.